This is a list of T cell receptor beta chains from one sample in a study of T cells in localized non-small cell lung cancer. Generated by immunoSEQ multiplex PCR, the TCRdb table keeps only in-frame clones and is missing some. This table has about 82,000 clones, 80% appearing once. This specimen consisted of PBMCs, obtained before any cancer treatment. The receptor source for this set is a man aged 35-75 years with stage II squamous cell lung carcinoma. The CDR3 runs from the conserved cysteine through the conserved F or W. Fields, in order: D gene, clone size, J gene, V gene, CDR3 protein, CDR3 DNA. A D gene is named only where the DNA matches it firmly. Only some rows state a clone size, as once, few, many or a class for expanded clones.

>-|-|TRBJ2-1|TRBV9
CASSVVNNEQFF
TGTGCCAGCAGCGTAGTCAACAATGAGCAGTTCTTC
>-|-|TRBJ1-1|TRBV7-6
CASSKLMASEGPNTEAFF
TGTGCCAGCAGCAAGCTTATGGCTTCGGAGGGTCCTAACACTGAAGCTTTCTTT
>-|few|TRBJ2-7|TRBV7-8
CASSPRGRSSYEQYF
TGTGCCAGCAGCCCCCGTGGGAGAAGCTCCTACGAGCAGTACTTC
>-|once|TRBJ1-3|TRBV5-1
CASSRDWSSGNTIYF
TGCGCCAGCAGCCGGGACTGGAGCTCTGGAAACACCATATATTTT
>-|-|TRBJ1-5|TRBV6-1
CASSEAFTVSQPQHF
TGTGCCAGCAGTGAAGCGTTTACTGTCAGTCAGCCCCAGCATTTT
>-|-|TRBJ1-1|TRBV18
CASSPERIEAFF
TGTGCCAGCTCACCAGAGAGAATTGAAGCTTTCTTT
>-|-|TRBJ2-2|TRBV5-4
CASSRDIGALFF
TGTGCCAGCAGCAGGGACATCGGGGCGCTGTTTTTT
>-|-|TRBJ2-1|TRBV5-5
CASSLGQGPYNEQFF
TGTGCCAGCAGCTTGGGGCAGGGGCCGTACAATGAGCAGTTCTTC
>-|-|TRBJ2-2|TRBV2
CASSERRDWYTGELFF
TGTGCCAGCAGTGAACGACGGGATTGGTACACCGGGGAGCTGTTTTTT
>TRBD2|few|TRBJ2-4|TRBV7-3
CASSDGGLAGNIQYF
TGTGCCAGCAGTGATGGAGGGCTAGCGGGAAACATTCAGTACTTC
>-|-|TRBJ1-5|TRBV19
CASSSLPGPNQPQHF
TGTGCCAGTAGTTCGCTTCCGGGACCCAATCAGCCCCAGCATTTT
>-|once|TRBJ1-1|TRBV28
CASSLGRGGEAFF
TGTGCCAGCAGTCTTGGGAGGGGAGGTGAAGCTTTCTTT